This T cell receptor beta chain was sequenced in a study of blood T cell repertoires in COVID-19. Per germline, CDR1 MNHEY and CDR2 SVGAGI. Trimming cost V 7 bases and J 0 bases, with 11 bases left between them. The CDR3 is 14 residues long. Per the study methods: Amplified reference gene primers provided the basis for estimating nucleated cell counts. Generated by immunoSEQ multiplex PCR, the TCRdb table keeps only in-frame clones and is missing some. V and J calls and clone size are as listed in that table; D and trimming were resolved from the DNA. The sample contains 50,000 to 70,000 clones, around 83% of which appear only once.

This clonotype was obtained from a woman aged 55-70 years with acute or convalescent COVID-19. Sequenced material: peripheral blood. The V and J genes are TRBV6-5 and TRBJ2-3, with D hard to call. The CDR3 sequence is CASKVGDSTDTQYF. The CDR3 region has the DNA TGTGCCAGCAAGGTCGGAGATAGCACAGATACGCAGTATTTT.